This entry is about one T cell receptor (beta chain). Its antigen remains unidentified. Sequencing used immunoSEQ multiplex PCR; TCRdb keeps in-frame clones, though not all of them. The sample consists of 45,000 to 55,000 clones, over 80% of them appearing once. With autoimmune disease history or systemic immunosuppression, patients were excluded. The CDR3 contains 16 residues. The ends were cut back, 6 bases at V and 4 bases at J, with 18 bases in the middle. Germline V lookup: CDR1 MNHEY, CDR2 SMNVEV (reference sequence). The sample comes from a study of OX40 agonist ivuxolimab in advanced cancers. The overall study: A history of anti-PD-1, anti-PD-L1 or anti-CTLA-4 therapy was acceptable, and 40% to 45% had some.

General study points: The study observed clonal expansion of CD4+ and CD8+ blood T cells by week 6 at 0.1 to 3.0 mg/kg. People who partly responded at 0.1-3.0 mg/kg had some of the least clonal expansion seen.

This receptor was obtained from an adult with an advanced solid tumor such as melanoma, head and neck, liver or kidney cancer. The rearrangement links TRBV27 to TRBJ1-4, with D perhaps matching TRBD1 (6 bases). Specimen: CD4+ or CD8+ T cells sorted from blood, collected in a trial of the OX40 agonist ivuxolimab. Here the CDR3 reads CASRYGRTADNEKLFF. The CDR3 DNA reads TGTGCCAGCAGATATGGACGGACAGCGGATAATGAAAAACTGTTTTTT.